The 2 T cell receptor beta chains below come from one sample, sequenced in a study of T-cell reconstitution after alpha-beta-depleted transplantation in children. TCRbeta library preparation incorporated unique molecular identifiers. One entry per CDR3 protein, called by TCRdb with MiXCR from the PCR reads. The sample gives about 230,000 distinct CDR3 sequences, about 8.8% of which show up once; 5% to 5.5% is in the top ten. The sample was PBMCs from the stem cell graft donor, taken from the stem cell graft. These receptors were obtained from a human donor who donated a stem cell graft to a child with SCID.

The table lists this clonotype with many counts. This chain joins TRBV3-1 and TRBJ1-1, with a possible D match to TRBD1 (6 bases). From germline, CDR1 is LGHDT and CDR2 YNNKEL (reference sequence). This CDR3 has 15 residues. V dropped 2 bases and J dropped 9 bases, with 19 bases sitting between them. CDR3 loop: CASSQITTGKGKAFF. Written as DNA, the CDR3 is TGTGCCAGCAGCCAAATCACCACAGGGAAGGGGAAAGCTTTCTTT.

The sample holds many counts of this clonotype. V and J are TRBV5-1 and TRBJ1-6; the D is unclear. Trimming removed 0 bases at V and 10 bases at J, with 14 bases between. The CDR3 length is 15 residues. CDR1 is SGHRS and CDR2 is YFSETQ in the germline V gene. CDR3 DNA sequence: TGCGCCAGCAGCTTGGGGGGTAGCAAGGAATCACCCCTCCACTTT. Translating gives CASSLGGSKESPLHF.